This entry describes one T cell receptor (beta chain). Its target is unknown. The data stem from a study of PD-1 blockade in classical Hodgkin lymphoma. The method was immunoSEQ multiplex PCR; TCRdb's version includes in-frame clones alone and lacks a portion of them. The sample shows more than 90,000 clones, more than 80% of them seen only once. Every one of the patients relapsed after autologous stem cell transplantation (brentuximab vedotin exposure was variable). Classification of best responses gave complete response, partial response or progressive disease. There are 15 residues in the CDR3. Germline V gives CDR1 SGHTA, CDR2 FQGNSA. Between the trimmed V and J ends, which lost 6 bases and 6 bases, there was a span of 17 bases. General study results and limits: TCR diversity in CD4+, not CD8+, cells rose significantly by C4D1. Newly diagnosed patients were reported to exhibit reduced baseline TCR diversity relative to healthy donors. Repertoire differences have undefined causes, possibly disease activity or prior therapy.

V is TRBV7-2 and J is TRBJ2-2; perhaps TRBD2 as D (6 bases). This TCR came from a human donor with classical Hodgkin lymphoma. Sequences were derived from peripheral blood mononuclear cells (PBMCs), sampled before the second cycle of nivolumab. The CDR3 loop is CASSLTRRVSGELFF. The CDR3, as DNA: TGTGCCAGCAGTTTGACTAGGAGGGTGTCCGGGGAGCTGTTTTTT.